This TCR beta chain was recorded in a study of blood T cells in healthy people across ages. This clonotype was counted once. Primed by a sample-barcoded 5' primer and a J-beta primer mix, a second PCR proceeded for about 6 to 11 cycles. TCRdb redid the calling of the 5' RACE reads with MiXCR, one entry per CDR3 protein. Of about 510,000 distinct CDR3 sequences listed, over 25% were seen once; the top ten hold over 3.5%. From germline, CDR1 is SGHDN and CDR2 FVKESK. The ends were cut back, 2 bases at V and 2 bases at J, with 12 bases in the middle. The CDR3 covers 15 residues. The sample was also linked to a second study, of T cells of mothers and their children.

What was sequenced was blood. This sequence was found in a boy aged 2 to 10 in good health. The chain uses TRBV14 and TRBJ2-5; the D is unclear. The CDR3 spells CASSQSLGRQETQYF. In DNA, the CDR3 is TGTGCCAGCAGCCAAAGCTTGGGTAGGCAAGAGACCCAGTACTTC.